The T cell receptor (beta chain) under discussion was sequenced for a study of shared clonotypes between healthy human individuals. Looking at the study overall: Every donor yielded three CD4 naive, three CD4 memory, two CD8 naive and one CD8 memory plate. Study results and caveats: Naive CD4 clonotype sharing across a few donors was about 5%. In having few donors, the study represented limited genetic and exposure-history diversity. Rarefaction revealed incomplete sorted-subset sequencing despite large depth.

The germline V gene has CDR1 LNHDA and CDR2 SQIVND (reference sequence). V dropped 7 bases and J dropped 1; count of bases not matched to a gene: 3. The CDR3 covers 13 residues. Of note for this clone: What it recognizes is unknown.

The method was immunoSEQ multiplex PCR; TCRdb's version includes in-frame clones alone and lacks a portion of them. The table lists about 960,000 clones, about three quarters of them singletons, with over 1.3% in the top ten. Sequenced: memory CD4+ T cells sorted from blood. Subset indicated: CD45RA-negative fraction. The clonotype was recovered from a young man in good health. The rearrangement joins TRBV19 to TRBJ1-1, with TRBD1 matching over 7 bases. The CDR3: CASNDRENTEAFF. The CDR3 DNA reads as TGTGCCAGTAATGACAGGGAGAACACTGAAGCTTTCTTT.